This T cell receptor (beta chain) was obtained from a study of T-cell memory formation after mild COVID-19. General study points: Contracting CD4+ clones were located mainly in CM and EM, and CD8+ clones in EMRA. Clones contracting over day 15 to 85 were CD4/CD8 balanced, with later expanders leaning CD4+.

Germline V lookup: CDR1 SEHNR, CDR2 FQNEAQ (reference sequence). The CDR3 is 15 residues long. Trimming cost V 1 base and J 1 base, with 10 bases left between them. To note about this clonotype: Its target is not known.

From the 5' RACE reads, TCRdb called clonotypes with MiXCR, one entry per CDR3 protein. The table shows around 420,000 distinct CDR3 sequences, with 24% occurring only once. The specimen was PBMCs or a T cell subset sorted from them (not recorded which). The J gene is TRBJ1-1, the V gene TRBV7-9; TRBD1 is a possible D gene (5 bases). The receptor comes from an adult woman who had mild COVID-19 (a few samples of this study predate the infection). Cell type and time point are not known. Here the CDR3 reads CASSLVAGRNTEAFF. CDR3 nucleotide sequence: TGTGCCAGCAGCTTAGTTGCAGGGAGGAACACTGAAGCTTTCTTT. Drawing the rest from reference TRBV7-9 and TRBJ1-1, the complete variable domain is DTGVSQNPRHKITKRGQNVTFRCDPISEHNRLYWYRQTLGQGPEFLTYFQNEAQLEKSRLLSDRFSAERPKGSFSTLEIQRTEQGDSAMYLCASSLVAGRNTEAFFGQGTRLTVV.